The 5 T cell receptor beta chains below come from one sample, sequenced in a study of cytomegalovirus exposure and HLA in healthy donors. A multiplex PCR was run with 60 Vbeta primers and 13 Jbeta primers. TCRdb keeps only in-frame clones here, not all; method: immunoSEQ multiplex PCR. Among 100,000 or so clones listed, under 80% were seen once. The sample comprised PBMCs. Receptors originate from a woman under 30 in good health and CMV-seropositive.

The chain recombines TRBV25-1 with TRBJ1-1, with D possibly matching TRBD1 (5 bases). Germline V lookup: CDR1 MGHDK, CDR2 SYGVNS. V lost 2 bases and J lost 4, with 14 bases in between. The CDR3 runs 15 residues. The CDR3 DNA reads as TGTGCCAGCAGTGAACGCAGGGAATCGGGCACTGAAGCTTTCTTT. Encoded protein: CASSERRESGTEAFF.

V and J are TRBV9 and TRBJ2-7, with a weak D call TRBD2 (5 bases). The V end lost 4 bases, the J end lost 1 base, and 21 bases lay between the germline ends. The CDR3 is 17 residues long. Per germline, CDR1 SGDLS and CDR2 YYNGEE. The CDR3 reads CASSPGGGGTLSYEQYF. CDR3 in DNA: TGTGCCAGCAGCCCAGGAGGTGGCGGAACTCTTTCCTACGAGCAGTACTTC.

This sequence joins TRBV9 and TRBJ2-7; the D gene is possibly TRBD1 (6 bases). Trimming cost V 4 bases and J 3 bases, with 14 bases left between them. CDR3 length: 14 residues. Per germline, CDR1 SGDLS and CDR2 YYNGEE. The CDR3 DNA reads as TGTGCCAGCAGCCCAGCAGGGGTGAACTACGAGCAGTACTTC. This gives the protein CASSPAGVNYEQYF.

This rearrangement joins TRBV9 to TRBJ2-5; D is uncertain. V lost 3 bases and J lost 3, with 6 bases in between. CDR1 is SGDLS and CDR2 is YYNGEE in the germline V gene. The CDR3 runs 12 residues. The CDR3 is CASSGIEETQYF. The CDR3 DNA reads as TGTGCCAGCAGCGGAATAGAAGAGACCCAGTACTTC. The full variable domain, in which reference TRBV9 and TRBJ2-5 provide the parts outside the CDR3, is DSGVTQTPKHLITATGQRVTLRCSPRSGDLSVYWYQQSLDQGLQFLIQYYNGEERAKGNILERFSAQQFPDLHSELNLSSLELGDSALYFCASSGIEETQYFGPGTRLLVL.

The CDR3 sequence: CASSVSGRKYEQYF. The DNA for the CDR3 is TGTGCCAGCAGCGTTAGCGGGAGGAAATACGAGCAGTACTTC. The genes are TRBV7-9 and TRBJ2-5, with 10 bases identical to TRBD2. Judging by the DNA end, TRBJ2-7 fits better; the J call may be wrong. The CDR3 length is 14 residues. Per germline, CDR1 SEHNR and CDR2 FQNEAQ (reference sequence).